What follows are 16 T cell receptor beta chains derived from one specimen sequenced in a study of cytomegalovirus exposure and HLA in healthy donors (dated by TCRdb to about 2017). Receptors were amplified or captured by the immunoSEQ multiplex PCR assay. The multiplex PCR relied on a mix of 60 forward primers for TCR Vbeta segments and 13 reverse primers for TCR Jbeta segments. Imported from immuneACCESS, the table was reduced by TCRdb to in-frame sequences with V and J called. These copies leave out some clones; in studies compared against another copy, an unresolved V gene accounts for under half, and the cause of the remainder is not known. The sample table contains about 190,000 clones; only one count was recorded for 70% to 75% of them. The ten biggest clones cover more than 4.5% of the sample. The material sequenced was PBMCs. These receptors were taken from a man aged 25-45 years in good health and CMV-seropositive.

This clone was seen a handful of times. In nucleotides, the CDR3 is TGCGCCAGCAGCCAGATCGGACAGGGCAAACTGTTTTTT. Translation gives CASSQIGQGKLFF. The chain carries TRBV4-3 and TRBJ1-4, with 8 positions matching TRBD1. The CDR3 length is 13 residues. V trimming: 3 bases; J trimming: 11 bases; junction bases outside the gene matches: 5. In germline, CDR1 is LGHNA, CDR2 YSLEER.

This clone was counted a few times. The rearrangement uses TRBV4-2 and TRBJ2-7; 13 nucleotides align to TRBD2. In germline, CDR1 is LGHNA, CDR2 YNFKEQ. This CDR3 comprises 19 residues. V lost 4 bases and J lost 0; bases outside the gene matches: 12. CDR3 in DNA: TGTGCCAGCAGCCGCGGACTAGCGGGGGCAACCCGCGCCTCCTACGAGCAGTACTTC. It yields the protein CASSRGLAGATRASYEQYF.

J is TRBJ2-3 and V is TRBV29-1, with a weak D call TRBD2 (5 bases). V was pared by 7 bases and J by 2 bases, with 13 bases between. The CDR3 totals 13 residues. Germline values: CDR1 SQVTM, CDR2 ANQGSEA. In DNA, the CDR3 is TGCAGCGCAATAGGAGGAAACACAGATACGCAGTATTTT. This codes for CSAIGGNTDTQYF.

This chain connects TRBV7-2 to TRBJ1-2, with unresolved D. Trimming took off 2 bases at V and 3 bases at J, with 10 bases between the two ends. The CDR3 is 14 amino acids. Germline values: CDR1 SGHTA, CDR2 FQGNSA. CDR3 residues: CASSLYGDDYGYTF. The CDR3 bases are TGTGCCAGCAGCTTATACGGGGATGACTATGGCTACACCTTC.

In this sample, this clone turned up a few times. The chain joins TRBV5-1 to TRBJ1-4; 10 nucleotides align to TRBD1. Looked up from germline, CDR1 is SGHRS and CDR2 is YFSETQ. The CDR3 is made up of 16 amino acids. With 3 bases clipped from V and 3 bases from J, the junction kept 5 bases outside the gene matches. For the CDR3, the DNA is TGCGCCAGCAGCTCCGGGACAGGGGCGGCTAATGAAAAACTGTTTTTT. Translated: CASSSGTGAANEKLFF.

This chain connects TRBV4-2 to TRBJ2-1; a possible D gene is TRBD2 (6 bases). The CDR3 is made up of 16 amino acids. In germline, CDR1 is LGHNA, CDR2 YNFKEQ. The germline V and J ends were trimmed by 1 base and 2 bases, with 12 bases remaining between them. CDR3 region: CASSQGPPSAYNEQFF. CDR3 coding DNA: TGTGCCAGCAGCCAAGGACCCCCTAGCGCCTACAATGAGCAGTTCTTC.

This chain joins TRBV5-1 and TRBJ2-1; 9 nucleotides match TRBD1. CDR3 length: 15 amino acids. V shed 4 bases, J shed 9 bases, and the junction held 11 bases outside the gene matches. The germline CDR1 and CDR2 sequences are SGHRS and YFSETQ. The CDR3 coding sequence is TGCGCCAGCAGCCGCTCGGGACAGGGCGCCGGTGAGCAGTTCTTC. Translating it yields CASSRSGQGAGEQFF.

J is TRBJ1-2 and V is TRBV4-3; tentatively, D is TRBD1 (5 bases). From germline, CDR1 is LGHNA and CDR2 YSLEER. Trimming stripped 0 bases from V and 5 bases from J, with 16 bases between. This CDR3 has 16 residues. The CDR3 sequence: CASSQDSAGRRYGYTF. DNA of the CDR3: TGCGCCAGCAGCCAAGATTCGGCAGGGAGGCGGTATGGCTACACCTTC.

The table lists this clone with a few counts. The chain is built from TRBV4-3 and TRBJ2-7; possible D gene TRBD2, 6 bases. This CDR3 is built from 14 residues. Germline values: CDR1 LGHNA, CDR2 YSLEER. The ends were cut back, 1 base at V and 4 bases at J, with 11 bases in the middle. CDR3 protein: CASSQARGGYEQYF. CDR3 in DNA: TGCGCCAGCAGCCAAGCGAGGGGAGGATACGAGCAGTACTTC.

This clone was counted a few times. CDR3 sequence reads: CASSLVAASGGNEQFF. CDR3 bases: TGCGCCAGCAGCTTGGTCGCGGCCAGCGGGGGCAATGAGCAGTTCTTC. This chain links TRBV5-1 with TRBJ2-1; 8 nucleotides agree with TRBD2. This CDR3 has 16 residues. The junction had 8 bases not matched to a gene; V was cut back by 0 bases and J by 6 bases. CDR1 and CDR2 from the germline V gene are SGHRS and YFSETQ.

This clone has more than one count but fewer than ten. The chain combines TRBV28 with TRBJ1-5; D is undetermined. V was cut by 3 bases and J by 6 bases, with 9 bases left in between. The CDR3 has 13 residues. The V gene's germline CDR1 is MDHEN and CDR2 SYDVKM. The CDR3 nucleotides are TGTGCCAGCAGTTTGTCAGATGCTCAGCCCCAGCATTTT. Its translation is CASSLSDAQPQHF.

V is TRBV11-1 and J is TRBJ2-1, with TRBD1 identical over 7 bases. Germline CDR1 and CDR2: SGHAT and FQDESV (reference sequence). V gave up 7 bases and J gave up 0 bases; unmatched junction bases: 9. CDR3 size: 16 residues. This CDR3 reads CASKGATGSSYNEQFF. For the CDR3, the DNA is TGTGCCAGCAAGGGCGCGACAGGGAGCTCCTACAATGAGCAGTTCTTC.

The rearrangement joins TRBV6-5 to TRBJ2-7; the match to TRBD2 covers 7 bases. The CDR3 extends over 14 amino acids. Unmatched junction bases numbered 6, after V lost 0 bases and J lost 7 bases. Germline V lookup: CDR1 MNHEY, CDR2 SVGAGI. The CDR3 protein is CASSYSGGRGEQYF. The CDR3 DNA reads as TGTGCCAGCAGTTACTCGGGCGGGAGAGGGGAGCAGTACTTC.

The rearrangement joins TRBV29-1 to TRBJ1-1; 8 positions match TRBD1. Germline trimming cut 4 bases from V and 3 bases from J; bases unmatched to any gene: 7. Germline loops: CDR1 SQVTM, CDR2 ANQGSEA. The CDR3 runs to 14 residues. CDR3 sequence: CSVAGTGLYTEAFF. CDR3 nucleotides: TGCAGCGTTGCCGGGACAGGACTGTACACTGAAGCTTTCTTT. The full variable domain, with the rest looked up from reference TRBV29-1 and TRBJ1-1, is SAVISQKPSRDICQRGTSLTIQCQVDSQVTMMFWYRQQPGQSLTLIATANQGSEATYESGFVIDKFPISRPNLTFSTLTVSNMSPEDSSIYLCSVAGTGLYTEAFFGQGTRLTVV.

J is TRBJ1-5 and V is TRBV5-5; 9 bases map to TRBD1. CDR1 and CDR2 from the germline V gene are SGHKS and YYEKEE (reference sequence). The length of the CDR3 is 16 residues. Trimming took 1 base from V and 2 from J; bases not matched to a gene: 4. The CDR3 nucleotides read TGTGCCAGCAGCTTGAAGGACAGGGGCGGCAATCAGCCCCAGCATTTT. It is translated as CASSLKDRGGNQPQHF.

The chain uses TRBV7-2 and TRBJ2-7; D perhaps matches TRBD1 (6 bases). The V gene lost 5 bases and the J gene lost 2 bases, with 13 bases spanning the gap. Germline loops: CDR1 SGHTA, CDR2 FQGNSA. This CDR3 region has 14 residues. The CDR3 loop is CASSVYRDTYEQYF. The CDR3 nucleotides read TGTGCCAGCAGCGTCTACCGGGACACCTACGAGCAGTACTTC.